This T cell receptor (beta chain) was identified in a study of CD4 T cells in relation to SARS-CoV-2 and coronaviruses. Produced via immunoSEQ multiplex PCR; TCRdb's table is partial and in-frame only. The table has around 41,000 clones, approximately 84% seen once. Turning to this clone: Its antigen is undetermined.

About 10^5 naive or memory CD4+ cells were cultured with CEF peptides for approximately eleven days. Per germline, CDR1 SNHLY and CDR2 FYNNEI. The ends were cut back, 6 bases at V and 3 bases at J, with 18 bases in the middle. The length of the CDR3 is 15 residues. The source material was naive CD4+ T cells from PBMCs, cultured in vitro. The subset was: naive CD4+ T cells isolated by negative enrichment. This TCR was sampled from an adult with COVID-19. The chain combines TRBV2 with TRBJ2-7, with D perhaps matching TRBD1 (6 bases). The CDR3 loop is CASREPQGTLYEQYF. Here the CDR3 DNA reads TGTGCCAGCAGAGAACCGCAGGGGACGCTCTACGAGCAGTACTTC.